This T cell receptor (beta chain) was sequenced for a study of T-cell memory formation after mild COVID-19. Study results and limitations: Pre-infection memory carried some responding clones, suggesting that cross-reactive memory joined. The authors did not confirm SARS-CoV-2 specificity of second-wave clones peaking day 37.

5'RACE primed from the constant segment yielded TCR alpha and TCR beta cDNA libraries bearing sample barcodes and UMIs. In TCRdb, the 5' RACE reads were re-called with MiXCR into one record per CDR3 protein. The table shows about 260,000 distinct CDR3 sequences, with around 17% occurring only once. The CDR3 totals 15 residues. CDR1 and CDR2 from the germline V gene are SGHRS and YFSETQ. Trimming removed 3 bases at V and 2 bases at J, with 9 bases between. This clonotype was observed a few times. Antigen specificity is unknown. V gene TRBV5-1 combines with J gene TRBJ2-6; no clear D gene. This receptor was taken from a man between 18 and 35 years old who had mild COVID-19 (a few samples of this study predate the infection). Cell type and time point are not known. Sequenced sample: PBMCs or a T cell subset sorted from them (not recorded which). CDR3 sequence (DNA): TGCGCCAGCAGCTCCCGGCGTCCTGGGGCCAACGTCCTGACTTTC. Translating gives CASSSRRPGANVLTF.